The 26 T cell receptor beta chains below all came from one sample that was sequenced in a study of T cells in Graves' hyperthyroidism and ophthalmopathy. TCR beta CDR3 sequences were amplified from RNA transcripts. A first-round RT-PCR of the TCR CDR3 used the HTBI primer set. A single record per CDR3 protein comes from TCRdb applying MiXCR to the multiplex PCR reads. The data show 450,000 to 500,000 distinct CDR3 sequences, 20% to 25% seen once. Sequenced: blood. The source of these receptors is a woman in her 70s with Graves' ophthalmopathy.

This clonotype was detected only a few times. This rearrangement joins TRBV20-1 to TRBJ2-1, with D perhaps matching TRBD2 (5 bases). CDR3 length: 14 residues. V lost 0 bases and J 6 bases, leaving 12 bases between the germline ends. CDR1 and CDR2 (germline): DFQATT, SNEGSKA (reference sequence). CDR3 loop: CSARESGRGNEQFF. In DNA, the CDR3 is TGCAGTGCTAGAGAGAGCGGACGCGGCAATGAGCAGTTCTTC.

V usage is TRBV29-1 and J usage is TRBJ1-1; 8 bases match TRBD1. The length of the CDR3 is 15 residues. J was trimmed by 0 bases and V by 7 bases; bases with no gene match: 10. The germline CDR1 and CDR2 sequences are SQVTM and ANQGSEA. The DNA for the CDR3 is TGCAGCGCCGCCGGACAGGGCGGAATGAACACTGAAGCTTTCTTT. It encodes CSAAGQGGMNTEAFF.

Ten or more counts support this clonotype. The genes are TRBV2 and TRBJ2-3; 13 bases are shared with TRBD2. Trimming took 9 bases from V and 5 from J; bases not matched to a gene: 8. The CDR3 runs 15 residues. Germline V gene lookup returns CDR1 SNHLY and CDR2 FYNNEI. In nucleotides, the CDR3 is TGTGCCAGAGAACGGACTAGCGGGAGTGGAGATACGCAGTATTTT. Amino acids: CARERTSGSGDTQYF.

This clonotype showed up just a few times. V usage is TRBV28 and J usage is TRBJ2-7; D is perhaps TRBD2 (5 bases). The V end lost 5 bases, the J end lost 3 bases, and 14 bases lay between the germline ends. The CDR3 has 14 amino acids. Per the germline V gene, CDR1 is MDHEN and CDR2 is SYDVKM. The CDR3 DNA sequence: TGTGCCAGCAGTATTGACTCGGGAAACTACGAGCAGTACTTC. This sequence encodes CASSIDSGNYEQYF.

V usage is TRBV19 and J usage is TRBJ2-1, with D possibly being TRBD1 (6 bases). The CDR3 runs 13 residues. The V gene's germline CDR1 is LNHDA and CDR2 SQIVND (reference sequence). V was shortened by 10 bases and J by 3 bases, with 13 bases between the two germline ends. The DNA of the CDR3 is TGTGCCACTGCAGGGGCGCACTACAATGAGCAGTTCTTC. It encodes CATAGAHYNEQFF.

This clonotype was recorded once. This sequence joins TRBV28 and TRBJ2-3; maybe TRBD2 (7 bases). The CDR3 extends over 15 amino acids. Deletions cut 7 bases from V and 1 base from J, with 15 bases between. The V gene's germline CDR1 is MDHEN and CDR2 SYDVKM. The CDR3 region is CASTKSGTRTDTQYF. In DNA, the CDR3 is TGTGCCAGCACCAAAAGCGGGACACGCACAGATACGCAGTATTTT.

This clonotype was detected many times. The chain combines TRBV28 with TRBJ1-3; D may be TRBD1 (5 bases). Germline CDR1 and CDR2: MDHEN and SYDVKM. This CDR3 spans 14 amino acids. Trimming pared 8 bases from V and 0 bases from J, leaving 11 bases between. The CDR3 DNA is TGTGCCAGCGTACCACAGGTCTCTGGAAACACCATATATTTT. This sequence encodes CASVPQVSGNTIYF.

This clonotype was recorded a few times. The rearrangement links TRBV15 to TRBJ1-6; D is ambiguous. The germline CDR1 and CDR2 sequences are LNHNV and YYDKDF (reference sequence). This CDR3 contains 13 residues. V gave up 6 bases and J gave up 3 bases, with 6 bases separating them. The CDR3 DNA follows: TGTGCCACCAGGCATGTCTATAATTCACCCCTCCACTTT. It is translated as CATRHVYNSPLHF.

This clonotype occurred many times. The chain links TRBV2 to TRBJ1-5; no reliable D call. V was shortened by 7 bases and J by 7 bases, with 14 bases between the two germline ends. Germline V gene lookup returns CDR1 SNHLY and CDR2 FYNNEI. The length of the CDR3 is 13 residues. DNA for the CDR3: TGTGCCAGCAAGCTGGGCATTAGCCAGCCCCAGCATTTT. The encoded protein is CASKLGISQPQHF.

The CDR3 DNA sequence: TGTGCCTGGAGTGTAAAAGGGGGTAGTCAGCCCCAGCATTTT. It encodes CAWSVKGGSQPQHF. The chain joins TRBV30 to TRBJ1-5; D may be TRBD1 (6 bases). CDR3 size: 14 residues. V gave up 0 bases and J gave up 6 bases, with 12 bases separating them. Germline values: CDR1 GTSNPN, CDR2 SVGIG (reference sequence).

The sample holds a few counts of this clonotype. V and J are TRBV20-1 and TRBJ2-3, with 12 bases lining up with TRBD2. From germline, CDR1 is DFQATT and CDR2 SNEGSKA (reference sequence). V was pared by 4 bases and J by 0 bases, with 5 bases of the junction left unmatched. CDR3 size: 16 residues. CDR3 nucleotides: TGCAGTGCTATCCGGACTAGCGGGACAAGCACAGATACGCAGTATTTT. Its protein product is CSAIRTSGTSTDTQYF.

Ten or more counts support this clonotype. The chain couples TRBV10-1 to TRBJ1-6, with D possibly TRBD1 on 6 matching bases. CDR3 length: 13 amino acids. Germline values: CDR1 WNHNN, CDR2 SYGVQD (reference sequence). V was clipped by 6 bases and J by 7 bases, with 10 bases between them. The CDR3 region is CASSGQRNSPLHF. CDR3 DNA: TGCGCCAGCAGCGGACAGAGAAATTCACCCCTCCACTTT.

This clonotype appeared many times. The chain has TRBV5-1 and TRBJ2-3; D is unclear. The CDR3 length is 14 residues. The V end was cut by 4 bases, the J end by 1 base, with 10 bases between. Per germline, CDR1 SGHRS and CDR2 YFSETQ. CDR3 in DNA: TGCGCCAGCAGCCACAACGGCGGCACAGATACGCAGTATTTT. Translating gives CASSHNGGTDTQYF. Filled out from reference TRBV5-1 and TRBJ2-3, the complete variable domain reads KAGVTQTPRYLIKTRGQQVTLSCSPISGHRSVSWYQQTPGQGLQFLFEYFSETQRNKGNFPGRFSGRQFSNSRSEMNVSTLELGDSALYLCASSHNGGTDTQYFGPGTRLTVL.

This clonotype has at least ten counts. This chain uses TRBV12-3 or TRBV12-4 with TRBJ1-1; TRBD1 agrees at 7 bases. The CDR3 sequence is 14 residues long. The V and J ends lost 7 bases and 2 bases, in that order; junction bases with no gene match: 7. The CDR3 DNA is TGTGCCAGCATAAAACAGGGGATTAACACTGAAGCTTTCTTT. Translated, it gives CASIKQGINTEAFF.

This clonotype has a handful of counts. The chain recombines TRBV6-1 with TRBJ2-7; D is undetermined. Germline CDR1 and CDR2: MNHNS and SASEGT. V dropped 5 bases and J dropped 1 base, with 9 bases sitting between them. The CDR3 covers 13 residues. CDR3 DNA sequence: TGTGCCAGCAGTCCTCTCGCGTCCTACGAGCAGTACTTC. This gives the protein CASSPLASYEQYF.

Ten or more counts support this clonotype. The rearrangement joins TRBV11-2 to TRBJ2-5; unclear D gene. V lost 5 bases and J lost 5, with 12 bases in between. The germline gives CDR1 SGHAT, CDR2 FQNNGV. The CDR3 has 13 amino acids. CDR3 protein: CASSIGLVETQYF. The CDR3 DNA follows: TGTGCCAGCAGCATTGGTTTAGTGGAGACCCAGTACTTC.

This clonotype was picked up a small number of times. V usage is TRBV3-1 and J usage is TRBJ2-4; unclear D gene. Germline assignment: CDR1 LGHDT and CDR2 YNNKEL (reference sequence). Trimming removed 1 base at V and 3 bases at J, with 7 bases between. This CDR3 region has 14 residues. The CDR3 is CASSQGVVKNIQYF. CDR3 sequence (DNA): TGTGCCAGCAGCCAAGGGGTGGTCAAAAACATTCAGTACTTC.

The chain employs TRBV30 and TRBJ2-7; the D gene is possibly TRBD2 (7 bases). The J call is in doubt because the DNA end fits TRBJ2-1 better. The CDR3 has 15 residues. Germline loops: CDR1 GTSNPN, CDR2 SVGIG (reference sequence). CDR3 nucleotides: TGTGCCTGGAGTGTGGGGGGGCTAGCAATCTACGAGCAGTTCTTC. This gives the protein CAWSVGGLAIYEQFF.

A few counts support this clonotype. The chain carries TRBV6-1 and TRBJ1-2; tentative D call: TRBD1 (5 bases). The CDR3 consists of 12 residues. Germline V gives CDR1 MNHNS, CDR2 SASEGT. V was trimmed by 6 bases and J by 2 bases, leaving 7 bases between them. The CDR3 DNA reads TGTGCCAGCAGGACAGCGAACTATGGCTACACCTTC. It translates to CASRTANYGYTF.

In this sample, this clonotype turned up a few times. The V call is TRBV24-1, the J call TRBJ2-5, with 13 positions matching TRBD2. CDR3 length equals 16 residues. The J segment lost 2 bases and the V segment lost 4 bases, leaving 3 bases of the junction unmatched. Germline loops: CDR1 KGHDR, CDR2 SFDVKD. This CDR3 reads CATSETGLAGQETQYF. CDR3 DNA: TGTGCCACCAGTGAGACGGGACTAGCGGGGCAAGAGACCCAGTACTTC.

The chain combines TRBV7-3 with TRBJ2-3, with D perhaps matching TRBD2 (6 bases). CDR1 and CDR2 (germline): SGHTA, FQGTGA. This CDR3 comprises 13 residues. V lost 5 bases, J lost 1 base, and 7 bases lay in between. The CDR3 sequence: CASSRLGTDTQYF. The CDR3 region has the DNA TGTGCCAGCAGCCGACTAGGCACAGATACGCAGTATTTT. Full variable domain (rest looked up from reference TRBV7-3 and TRBJ2-3): GAGVSQTPSNKVTEKGKYVELRCDPISGHTALYWYRQSLGQGPEFLIYFQGTGAADDSGLPNDRFFAVRPEGSVSTLKIQRTERGDSAVYLCASSRLGTDTQYFGPGTRLTVL.

For the CDR3, the DNA is TGTGCCAGCAGAGGACTAGCGGGTCCCTACGAGCAGTACTTC. This encodes CASRGLAGPYEQYF. The V gene is TRBV27, the J gene TRBJ2-7, with 11 bases identical to TRBD2. The CDR3 contains 14 residues. Germline V gene sequence: CDR1 MNHEY, CDR2 SMNVEV (reference sequence). Trimming removed 6 bases from V and 2 bases from J; junction bases left unmatched: 3.

For the CDR3, the DNA is TGTGCCAGCTCACCCAGAGCCCCAACGGGAGGGGAGACCCAGTACTTC. Its translation is CASSPRAPTGGETQYF. V usage is TRBV18 and J usage is TRBJ2-5, with 8 bases identical to TRBD2. V trimming: 3 bases; J trimming: 5 bases; junction bases outside the gene matches: 11. This CDR3 has 16 residues. Germline V gene lookup returns CDR1 KGHSH and CDR2 LQKENI.

The rearrangement links TRBV19 to TRBJ1-5; 9 bases line up with TRBD1. The CDR3 sequence is 15 residues long. Trimming at V came to 5 bases and at J to 6 bases, leaving 8 bases not matched to a gene. CDR1 is LNHDA, CDR2 SQIVND, per germline (reference sequence). Here the CDR3 reads CASSPQGAPGQPQHF. CDR3 nucleotides: TGTGCCAGTAGTCCACAGGGGGCGCCGGGTCAGCCCCAGCATTTT.

The chain couples TRBV5-1 to TRBJ2-3; 8 bases are a match to TRBD1. The CDR3 contains 15 residues. The V gene's germline CDR1 is SGHRS and CDR2 YFSETQ. V shed 4 bases and J 2 bases; nucleotides not matched to a gene: 6. The CDR3 region has the DNA TGCGCCAGCAGCGATGGACAGGGCTACACAGATACGCAGTATTTT. The encoded protein is CASSDGQGYTDTQYF.

V is TRBV6-1 and J is TRBJ2-1, with 9 bases identical to TRBD2. The length of the CDR3 is 18 residues. Per the germline V gene, CDR1 is MNHNS and CDR2 is SASEGT. The V segment lost 6 bases and the J segment 2 bases; nucleotides outside the gene matches: 14. The CDR3 nucleotides read TGTGCCAGCAGCGCCGGCGGGGGGGTAGGAGGCACCTACAATGAGCAGTTCTTC. It yields the protein CASSAGGGVGGTYNEQFF.